Listed below are T cell receptor beta chains from one sample, sequenced in a study of post-analysis software for immune sequencing data. In TCRdb, the PCR reads were re-called with MiXCR into one record per CDR3 protein. The sample contains hundreds of thousands of distinct CDR3 sequences, roughly 27% of which appear only once. Sequenced: blood. These receptors all come from a girl aged 10 to 17 with multiple sclerosis. Each CDR3 is given with its conserved first and last residue. A D gene is named only where the DNA matches it firmly. Clone size, where shown, is once, few, many, or a class for clones that have expanded.

size: NA; J: TRBJ2-7; V: TRBV6-5; D: TRBD2; CDR3: CASSYQLAGESYEQYF; DNA: TGTGCCAGCAGCTACCAGCTAGCGGGAGAATCCTACGAGCAGTACTTC
size: NA; J: TRBJ2-1; V: TRBV27; D: TRBD2; CDR3: CASSRWTSGHYNEQFF; DNA: TGTGCCAGCAGTCGATGGACTAGCGGGCACTACAATGAGCAGTTCTTC
size: NA; J: TRBJ2-3; V: TRBV5-1; D: NA; CDR3: CASSLPNTDTQYF; DNA: TGCGCCAGCAGCCTACCTAACACAGATACGCAGTATTTT
size: few; J: TRBJ2-5; V: TRBV5-1; D: NA; CDR3: CASSRDGDQETQYF; DNA: TGCGCCAGCAGCCGGGACGGCGACCAAGAGACCCAGTACTTC
size: NA; J: TRBJ2-3; V: TRBV29-1; D: NA; CDR3: CSVRQGTDTQYF; DNA: TGCAGCGTTCGACAGGGCACAGATACGCAGTATTTT
size: few; J: TRBJ2-5; V: TRBV6-6; D: NA; CDR3: CATTPGLPGTQYF; DNA: TGTGCCACGACACCGGGGCTGCCGGGGACCCAGTACTTC
size: NA; J: TRBJ1-5; V: TRBV6-1; D: NA; CDR3: CATAGGNQPQHF; DNA: TGTGCCACCGCAGGGGGCAATCAGCCCCAGCATTTT
size: NA; J: TRBJ1-2; V: TRBV18; D: TRBD1; CDR3: CASSLADRGIRNGYTF; DNA: TGTGCCAGCTCACTCGCCGACAGGGGGATAAGAAATGGCTACACCTTC
size: few; J: TRBJ1-4; V: TRBV3-1; D: NA; CDR3: CASSQSGDNEKLFF; DNA: TGTGCCAGCAGCCAATCCGGAGATAATGAAAAACTGTTTTTT
size: NA; J: TRBJ2-6; V: TRBV5-5; D: NA; CDR3: CASSLSSGWRANVLTF; DNA: TGTGCCAGCAGCTTGTCCTCAGGGTGGAGGGCCAACGTCCTGACTTTC
size: few; J: TRBJ2-7; V: TRBV7-2; D: TRBD1; CDR3: CASSLNAGGPYEQYF; DNA: TGTGCCAGCAGCTTAAACGCAGGGGGACCCTACGAGCAGTACTTC
size: few; J: TRBJ2-5; V: TRBV28; D: TRBD1; CDR3: CASGLTGGEQTQYF; DNA: TGTGCCAGCGGGTTGACAGGGGGCGAGCAGACCCAGTACTTC
size: once; J: TRBJ2-3; V: TRBV5-5; D: TRBD1; CDR3: CASSSNPGQGVDTQYF; DNA: TGTGCCAGCAGCTCCAATCCGGGACAGGGGGTAGATACGCAGTATTTT
size: many; J: TRBJ2-7; V: TRBV5-1; D: TRBD1; CDR3: CASSLWDRGLYEQYF; DNA: TGCGCCAGCAGCTTGTGGGACAGGGGGCTTTACGAGCAGTACTTC
size: NA; J: TRBJ1-1; V: TRBV11-2; D: NA; CDR3: CASSRTGTTNTEAFF; DNA: TGTGCCAGCAGCCGGACCGGGACAACGAACACTGAAGCTTTCTTT
size: NA; J: TRBJ2-7; V: TRBV28; D: NA; CDR3: CASSLLGQSYEQYF; DNA: TGTGCCAGCAGTTTACTGGGTCAGTCCTACGAGCAGTACTTC
size: once; J: TRBJ2-5; V: TRBV10-3; D: TRBD1; CDR3: CAISVAQGEETQYF; DNA: TGTGCCATCAGTGTGGCACAGGGGGAAGAGACCCAGTACTTC